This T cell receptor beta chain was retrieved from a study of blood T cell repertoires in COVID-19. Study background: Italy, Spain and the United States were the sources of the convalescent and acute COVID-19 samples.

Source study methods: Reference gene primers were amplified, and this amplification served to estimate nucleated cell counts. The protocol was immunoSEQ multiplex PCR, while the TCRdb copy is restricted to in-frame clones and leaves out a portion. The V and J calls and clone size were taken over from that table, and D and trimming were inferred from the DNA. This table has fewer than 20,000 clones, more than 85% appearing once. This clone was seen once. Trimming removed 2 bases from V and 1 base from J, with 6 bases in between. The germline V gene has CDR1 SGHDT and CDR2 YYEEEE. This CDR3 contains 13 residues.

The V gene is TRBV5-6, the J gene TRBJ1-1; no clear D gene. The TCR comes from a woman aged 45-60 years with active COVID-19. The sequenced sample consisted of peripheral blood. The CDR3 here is CASSFSENTEAFF. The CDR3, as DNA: TGTGCCAGCAGCTTCTCAGAGAACACTGAAGCTTTCTTT.